One sample yielded the 9 T cell receptor beta chains listed below, sequenced in a study of T cell responses to AZD1222 COVID-19 vaccine. Sequencing used immunoSEQ multiplex PCR; TCRdb keeps in-frame clones, though not all of them. The table lists approximately 89,000 clones, about 86% of them singletons. This sample comprised peripheral blood, obtained 28 days after the second AZD1222 dose. The receptors derive from an adult who received the AZD1222 COVID-19 vaccine.

The chain recombines TRBV7-2 with TRBJ1-4; the D is unclear. The V end was cut by 3 bases, the J end by 0 bases, with 11 bases between. The CDR3 spans 16 residues. Germline V CDR1 and CDR2: SGHTA, FQGNSA. The CDR3 DNA follows: TGTGCCAGCAGCTTCGGTGCGGTTGCAACTAATGAAAAACTGTTTTTT. This translates into CASSFGAVATNEKLFF. The variable domain in full, with the rest retrieved from reference TRBV7-2 and TRBJ1-4, is GAGVSQSPSNKVTEKGKDVELRCDPISGHTALYWYRQSLGQGLEFLIYFQGNSAPDKSGLPSDRFSAERTGGSVSTLTIQRTQQEDSAVYLCASSFGAVATNEKLFFGSGTQLSVL.

This clone was seen a single time. The rearrangement joins TRBV7-3 to TRBJ2-2; 13 positions match TRBD2. The CDR3 has 19 residues. After removal of 5 bases from V and 3 bases from J, the junction contained 12 bases not matched to a gene. Germline CDR1 SGHTA, CDR2 FQGTGA. CDR3 protein: CASSTSTSGRAMDTGELFF. For the CDR3, the DNA is TGTGCCAGCAGCACCTCTACTAGCGGGAGGGCCATGGACACCGGGGAGCTGTTTTTT.

CDR3 DNA sequence: TGTGCCAGCAGTGGAGGGGTGAGAACCGGGGAGCTGTTTTTT. It specifies CASSGGVRTGELFF. V gene TRBV28 combines with J gene TRBJ2-2; perhaps TRBD2 as D (6 bases). The CDR3 is 14 residues long. The V end was cut by 5 bases, the J end by 5 bases, with 12 bases between. Germline CDR1 is MDHEN and CDR2 is SYDVKM.

This chain connects TRBV7-9 to TRBJ2-3, with TRBD2 as a possible D gene (5 bases). This CDR3 is built from 15 residues. Trimming took 3 bases from V and 4 from J, leaving 14 bases between them. From germline, CDR1 is SEHNR and CDR2 FQNEAQ (reference sequence). The CDR3 DNA follows: TGTGCCAGCAGCTTCGGGGTATGGGGTCCAGATACGCAGTATTTT. Amino acids: CASSFGVWGPDTQYF.

The rearrangement links TRBV7-8 to TRBJ1-1; D not certain. Germline V gives CDR1 SGHVS, CDR2 FQNEAQ. Trimming took 7 bases from V and 1 from J, leaving 16 bases between them. The CDR3 has 15 residues. Here the CDR3 reads CASTLRWGKNTEAFF. DNA of the CDR3: TGTGCCAGCACCCTCCGCTGGGGTAAGAACACTGAAGCTTTCTTT.

The chain is built from TRBV9 and TRBJ2-7; TRBD1 agrees at 8 bases. Germline CDR1 SGDLS, CDR2 YYNGEE. The CDR3 length is 20 residues. The junction had 19 bases not matched to a gene; V was cut back by 0 bases and J by 2 bases. The CDR3 sequence is CASSVGELDRDIPTAYEQYF. CDR3 coding DNA: TGTGCCAGCAGCGTAGGGGAGCTGGACAGGGATATCCCTACGGCCTACGAGCAGTACTTC.

In its sample, this clone was seen once. The chain joins TRBV4-1 to TRBJ1-2, with 10 bases fitting TRBD1. The CDR3 is 16 amino acids. Germline V gives CDR1 MGHRA, CDR2 YSYEKL. Trimming cost V 0 bases and J 5 bases; bases outside gene matches: 6. CDR3 nucleotides: TGCGCCAGCAGCCAAGAGCCCAGGACAGGGGGTTATGGCTACACCTTC. Its translation is CASSQEPRTGGYGYTF.

The chain uses TRBV28 and TRBJ2-5; the D call may be TRBD1 or TRBD2 (6 bases each). CDR1 is MDHEN and CDR2 is SYDVKM in the germline V gene. The CDR3 is 13 amino acids. Trimming removed 8 bases from V and 1 base from J, with 11 bases in between. The CDR3 sequence is CASSRGVQETQYF. CDR3 DNA sequence: TGTGCCAGCTCGAGGGGGGTCCAAGAGACCCAGTACTTC.

The chain recombines TRBV10-2 with TRBJ2-3; D unresolved. Trimming shortened V by 7 bases and J by 4 bases, and 6 bases separated the two germline ends. The CDR3 has 11 amino acids. Germline V gene data show CDR1 as WSHSY and CDR2 as SAAADI. CDR3 in amino acids: CASISADTQYF. Here the CDR3 DNA reads TGCGCCAGCATTTCGGCAGATACGCAGTATTTT.